This TCR beta chain originates from a study of cytomegalovirus exposure and HLA in healthy donors. The PCR contained 60 Vbeta and 13 Jbeta primers. Libraries were prepared by immunoSEQ multiplex PCR; TCRdb keeps only in-frame clonotypes and omits some of them. The table has around 64,000 clones, around 70% seen once. This CDR3 spans 13 amino acids. CDR1 and CDR2 from the germline V gene are MDHEN and SYDVKM. Deletions cut 7 bases from V and 3 bases from J, with 12 bases between. Specimen: PBMCs. This TCR derives from a woman in her 30s in good health and CMV-seropositive. V gene TRBV28 combines with J gene TRBJ1-1; D call uncertain. As DNA, the CDR3 is TGTGCCAGCAACATTGAGGGAGACACTGAAGCTTTCTTT. This codes for CASNIEGDTEAFF.